A selection of T cell receptor beta chains follows, all from one sample in a study of T cells in Graves' hyperthyroidism and ophthalmopathy. TCRdb reprocessed the multiplex PCR reads with MiXCR, giving one entry per CDR3 protein. The sample includes a few hundred thousand distinct CDR3 sequences, 19% of them seen just once. Sequenced: blood. The receptors derive from a woman aged 18 to 35 with Graves' hyperthyroidism. Each CDR3 is given with its conserved first and last residue. A D gene is named only where the DNA matches it firmly. A clone size is listed for some rows: how often the clone was seen (once, few, many), or a class if it is expanded.

TRBV20-1,TRBJ1-1,-,many,TGCAGTGCTAGAGCCGGGGGGTGGAACACTGAAGCTTTCTTT,CSARAGGWNTEAFF
TRBV9,TRBJ2-7,-,many,TGTGCCAGCAGCGTAGGGTTTGGGTACGAGCAGTACTTC,CASSVGFGYEQYF
TRBV12-3/TRBV12-4,TRBJ1-1,-,once,TGTGCCAGCAGTCCATCCTCTAGAATTGAAGCTTTCTTT,CASSPSSRIEAFF
TRBV18,TRBJ1-5,TRBD1,few,TGTGCCAGCTCACAGGGGGCGTCCGTCGGGGCTAGCAATCAGCCCCAGCATTTT,CASSQGASVGASNQPQHF
TRBV12-3/TRBV12-4,TRBJ1-5,-,many,TGTGCCAGCCGGGGTTCGGGCAATCAGCCCCAGCATTTT,CASRGSGNQPQHF
TRBV2,TRBJ1-5,TRBD1,many,TGTGCCAGCAAACCACAGGGGCTTAGCAATCAGCCCCAGCATTTT,CASKPQGLSNQPQHF
TRBV4-1,TRBJ2-4,TRBD1,-,TGCGCCAGCAGCCAAGGGGGGGGGACAGGGGCCAAAAACATTCAGTACTTC,CASSQGGGTGAKNIQYF
TRBV6-1,TRBJ2-1,-,many,TGTGCCAGCAGTGACTTGGACGCGTACAATGAGCAGTTCTTC,CASSDLDAYNEQFF
TRBV6-1,TRBJ1-3,TRBD1,-,TGTGCCAGCAGTCCAGGGGGCAGGGGAAACACCATATATTTT,CASSPGGRGNTIYF
TRBV12-3/TRBV12-4,TRBJ2-2,-,many,TGTGCCAGCAGTTCCCGGCACACCGGGGAGCTGTTTTTT,CASSSRHTGELFF
TRBV27,TRBJ2-7,-,many,TGTGCCAGCAGTTTATCAGTCCACGCCTACGAGCAGTACTTC,CASSLSVHAYEQYF
TRBV28,TRBJ1-6,-,few,TGTGCCAGCACCCAGCAAGGACGCCGTATTTGGTCACCCCTCCACTTT,CASTQQGRRIWSPLHF
TRBV27,TRBJ1-2,TRBD1,-,TGTGCCAGCAGTTTCGGACAGGGAACTGTTGGCTACACCTTC,CASSFGQGTVGYTF
TRBV13,TRBJ1-1,TRBD1,many,TGTGCCAGCAGCCCAGGACAGGGAAAATCGGACACTGAAGCTTTCTTT,CASSPGQGKSDTEAFF
TRBV12-3/TRBV12-4,TRBJ2-7,TRBD2,many,TGTGCCAGCAGTTTCGGTAGCGGGGGCTGGGACGAGCAGTACTTC,CASSFGSGGWDEQYF
TRBV6-5,TRBJ1-1,-,medium-sized,TGTGCCAGCAGTTACGAAGGTCGGGAAGCTTTCTTT,CASSYEGREAFF
TRBV6-1,TRBJ1-2,-,many,TGTGCCAGCAGGCGGGGGAGGAACTATGGCTACACCTTC,CASRRGRNYGYTF
TRBV11-2,TRBJ2-5,-,many,TGTGCCAGCACCGGGAGAGGGGCTGGTGAGACCCAGTACTTC,CASTGRGAGETQYF
TRBV7-2,TRBJ2-5,TRBD2,many,TGTGCCAGCACCCCCCAGCGGGGGGTACAGACCCAGTACTTC,CASTPQRGVQTQYF
TRBV12-3/TRBV12-4,TRBJ1-2,-,-,TGTGCCAGCACCCGGGACATGGGCGGCATTAACTATGGCTACACCTTC,CASTRDMGGINYGYTF
TRBV6-1,TRBJ1-1,-,many,TGTGCCACCAGCCCATGGGGGCTCACTGAAGCTTTCTTT,CATSPWGLTEAFF
TRBV9,TRBJ2-7,TRBD1,many,TGTGCCAGCAGCGGACAGGGACGGACCTACGAGCAGTACTTC,CASSGQGRTYEQYF
TRBV20-1,TRBJ2-7,-,many,TGCAGTGCTAGAGATCGGGGGACTTGGTACGAGCAGTACTTC,CSARDRGTWYEQYF
TRBV28,TRBJ1-5,-,many,TGTGCCAGCAGCACAGGGATCTTTCAGCCCCAGCATTTT,CASSTGIFQPQHF
TRBV28,TRBJ2-7,-,many,TGTGCCAGCACCTCTCTCGATCGGGCGAGCTACGAGCAGTACTTC,CASTSLDRASYEQYF
TRBV14,TRBJ2-7,-,-,TGTGCCAGCAGCCGCATAACGTGGCCGCGACTAGTCGATCAGTACTTC,CASSRITWPRLVDQYF
TRBV12-3/TRBV12-4,TRBJ1-3,-,many,TGTGCCAGCGCTATTGGGAACACCATATATTTT,CASAIGNTIYF
TRBV2,TRBJ2-7,-,many,TGTGCCAGCAAGGGGTTTGAGCAGTACTTC,CASKGFEQYF
TRBV3-1,TRBJ2-2,-,-,TGTGCCAGCAGCCAACCGGGGGTGAACACCGGGGAGCTGTTTTTT,CASSQPGVNTGELFF
TRBV20-1,TRBJ2-2,-,-,TGCAGTGCTCGGTTGGAGTTGAACACCGGGGAGCTGTTTTTT,CSARLELNTGELFF
TRBV13,TRBJ1-2,TRBD1,many,TGTGCCAGCAGCCAGGGGGAGAATTATGGCTACACCTTC,CASSQGENYGYTF
TRBV6-1,TRBJ1-6,-,few,TGTGCCAGCAGTGAGGGGGGGGATGCAGCTATTCTCCACTTT,CASSEGGDAAILHF
TRBV7-3,TRBJ2-5,TRBD2,many,TGTGCCAGCAGCTTAATGGGCGGGGGGGAAGAGACCCAGTACTTC,CASSLMGGGEETQYF
TRBV20-1,TRBJ2-5,-,-,TGCAGTGCTCTAGCACTAGGTCAAGAGACCCAGTACTTC,CSALALGQETQYF
TRBV28,TRBJ2-1,-,many,TGTGCCAGCAGTTTCGAAGGTCTTTTCTCCTACAATGAGCAGTTCTTC,CASSFEGLFSYNEQFF
TRBV5-1,TRBJ1-2,-,many,TGCGCCAGCAGCAACGTCGGGGCAGGCTATGGCTACACCTTC,CASSNVGAGYGYTF
TRBV12-3/TRBV12-4,TRBJ2-7,-,-,TGTGCCAGCACCCCGACAGCGATCTCCTACGAGCAGTACTTC,CASTPTAISYEQYF
TRBV7-9,TRBJ2-5,TRBD1,many,TGTGCCAGCAGCTCCTACAGGGGAGTCAAGGAGACCCAGTACTTC,CASSSYRGVKETQYF
TRBV29-1,TRBJ1-2,-,many,TGCAGCGCCGGGAAAGGGGTAGCGCAGGGCTACACCTTC,CSAGKGVAQGYTF
TRBV7-8,TRBJ2-5,-,many,TGTGCCAGCAGCTTAGAGCCTGCCCGCCAAGAGACCCAGTACTTC,CASSLEPARQETQYF
TRBV2,TRBJ1-1,TRBD1,many,TGTGCCAGCAACCACAGGGGGGTGAACACTGAAGCTTTCTTT,CASNHRGVNTEAFF
TRBV6-5,TRBJ1-2,-,-,TGTGCCAGCAGTTACACCCCGGGACAAAACTATGGCTACACCTTC,CASSYTPGQNYGYTF
TRBV6-5,TRBJ1-2,-,many,TGTGCCAGCAGTTACTCCGACAGGTATAACTATGGCTACACCTTC,CASSYSDRYNYGYTF
TRBV12-3/TRBV12-4,TRBJ2-1,TRBD2,few,TGTGCCAGCGGCGTGGGACTAGCGGTGCCGGAGCAGTTCTTC,CASGVGLAVPEQFF
TRBV20-1,TRBJ2-7,TRBD1,many,TGCAGTGCTAGACCGGGACAGGGACCGTACGAGCAGTACTTC,CSARPGQGPYEQYF
TRBV2,TRBJ1-1,-,-,TGTGCCAGCAGTGAAGTACAGGGAACTGAAGCTTTCTTT,CASSEVQGTEAFF
TRBV20-1,TRBJ2-5,TRBD2,many,TGCAGTGCTAGAGGTCGACTAGCCGAACCCCAAGAGACCCAGTACTTC,CSARGRLAEPQETQYF
TRBV6-5,TRBJ2-4,TRBD1,many,TGTGCCAGCAGTTACGACAGAACAGGGGGCGCGGAAAACATTCAGTACTTC,CASSYDRTGGAENIQYF
TRBV29-1,TRBJ1-1,-,many,TGCAGCGTTGAAGGCAAGAACACTGAAGCTTTCTTT,CSVEGKNTEAFF
TRBV13,TRBJ2-5,-,many,TGTGCCAGCAGCTCCCCTGCTACCCAAGAGACCCAGTACTTC,CASSSPATQETQYF
TRBV6-5,TRBJ2-7,TRBD2,many,TGTGCCAGCGTCCTAGCGGGACCCTCCTACGAGCAGTACTTC,CASVLAGPSYEQYF
TRBV11-2,TRBJ2-7,-,many,TGTGCCAGCAGCGCCCCCCCGGGCAGCTACGAGCAGTACTTC,CASSAPPGSYEQYF
TRBV11-1,TRBJ1-5,TRBD1,-,TGTGCCAATACACCGGGGACAGTTAATCAGCCCCAGCATTTT,CANTPGTVNQPQHF
TRBV6-1,TRBJ1-5,-,-,TGTGCCAGCAGCCCGGGACACTTCAATCAGCCCCAGCATTTT,CASSPGHFNQPQHF
TRBV7-2,TRBJ1-5,TRBD1,many,TGTGCCAGCAGCTCAAGACAGGGGCGCAATCAGCCCCAGCATTTT,CASSSRQGRNQPQHF
TRBV7-8,TRBJ1-2,-,many,TGTGCCAGCAGCTGGTCCTCGCGGGCTAACTATGGCTACACCTTC,CASSWSSRANYGYTF
TRBV20-1,TRBJ2-5,TRBD2,many,TGCAGTGCCAAAGACGGCGGGGGGGAAGAGACCCAGTACTTC,CSAKDGGGEETQYF
TRBV12-3/TRBV12-4,TRBJ1-3,-,many,TGTGCCAGCAGTTTGAGAAGGGGCAACACCATATATTTT,CASSLRRGNTIYF